These 27 T cell receptor beta chains share one sample of origin, sequenced in a study of blood T cells in healthy people across ages. The authors ran a second PCR of roughly 7 to 11 cycles using a sample-barcoded 5' primer and a J-beta primer mix. Using its own MiXCR run on the 5' RACE reads, TCRdb lists one record per CDR3 protein. There are more than 900,000 distinct CDR3 sequences in the sample; around 29% occur only once, and roughly a tenth lies in the top ten. These same data were also listed under a study on T cells of mothers and their children.

The sample was blood. Every receptor here comes from a woman aged 40 to 55 in good health.

With respect to this clonotype: This CDR3 fails to terminate in the conserved phenylalanine or tryptophan, so it likely reflects a read error. The chain is built from TRBV11-2 and TRBJ2-4; 11 bases are a match to TRBD2. The CDR3 has 17 residues. The germline gives CDR1 SGHAT, CDR2 FQNNGV. The CDR3, as DNA: TGTGCCGGCAGCTCAACCCTTAGCGGGGGGGTCAAAAACATTCAGTACTTA. It is translated as CAGSSTLSGGVKNIQYL.

This clonotype was observed a handful of times. The chain employs TRBV4-3 and TRBJ2-1; the match to TRBD2 covers 11 bases. The CDR3 is made up of 15 amino acids. CDR1 and CDR2 from the germline V gene are LGHNA and YSLEER. The trim removed 4 bases at V and 10 bases at J, leaving 9 bases unmatched. The CDR3 nucleotides read TGCGCCAGCAGCCCAAGCGGTAGCGGGGGGGGCGAGCAGTTCTTC. Its protein is CASSPSGSGGGEQFF.

The rearrangement links TRBV3-1 to TRBJ2-3; 13 bases align to TRBD2. With V trimmed by 4 bases and J by 8 bases, 12 bases remained unmatched. CDR1 LGHDT and CDR2 YNNKEL come from the germline V gene (reference sequence). The CDR3 length is 17 residues. CDR3 sequence: CASSLYYATSGGITQYF. The DNA for the CDR3 is TGTGCCAGCAGCCTCTACTACGCGACTAGCGGGGGGATTACGCAGTATTTT.

This clonotype was detected only a few times. The V call is TRBV4-3, the J call TRBJ1-2; D not certain. The CDR3 is made up of 15 amino acids. Germline CDR1 is LGHNA and CDR2 is YSLEER. V lost 1 base, J lost 4 bases, and 13 bases lay in between. The CDR3 region has the DNA TGCGCCAGCAGCCAAGGTAGCAGTTTTGGCTATGGCTACACCTTC. Protein sequence: CASSQGSSFGYGYTF.

This clonotype was seen only a few times. The CDR3 protein is CATTTSISPYEQFF. In nucleotides, the CDR3 is TGTGCCACCACAACTTCGATCTCCCCCTATGAGCAGTTCTTC. This chain uses TRBV15 with TRBJ2-1; no clear D. Germline CDR1 LNHNV, CDR2 YYDKDF (reference sequence). The CDR3 has 14 residues. V was clipped by 7 bases and J by 8 bases, with 18 bases between them.

The count of this clonotype is one. This rearrangement joins TRBV7-6 to TRBJ1-4, with a tentative D call TRBD1 (5 bases). The CDR3 spans 14 residues. V was clipped by 1 base and J by 8 bases, with 11 bases between them. Germline loops: CDR1 SGHVS, CDR2 FNYEAQ. The CDR3 nucleotides read TGTGCCAGCAGCTTAGGAGGAAGGGACGAAAAACTGTTTTTT. Residues: CASSLGGRDEKLFF.

A remark on this clonotype: The junction and the germline gene differ at one end; a read error may be behind it. The chain has TRBV10-3 and TRBJ2-1; no clear D. Per germline, CDR1 ENHRY and CDR2 SYGVKD. CDR3 length: 13 amino acids. Written as DNA, the CDR3 is TGTGCCGTCAGTGAGTCGTGGGACAATGAGCAGTTCTTC. Translated: CAVSESWDNEQFF.

This clonotype occurred a few times. The chain carries TRBV7-9 and TRBJ2-7, with 7 nucleotides matching TRBD1. The V and J ends lost 10 bases and 0 bases, in that order; junction bases with no gene match: 3. In germline, CDR1 is SEHNR, CDR2 FQNEAQ (reference sequence). The CDR3 contains 12 residues. CDR3 in DNA: TGTGCCACCTGGGACAGCTCCTACGAGCAGTACTTC. Its translation: CATWDSSYEQYF.

This clonotype was recorded a few times. The chain carries TRBV15 and TRBJ1-1; a weak D match, TRBD1 (5 bases). CDR1 and CDR2 (germline): LNHNV, YYDKDF (reference sequence). The germline V and J ends were trimmed by 1 base and 3 bases, with 15 bases remaining between them. The CDR3 consists of 16 residues. The CDR3 sequence: CATSRGGVLMYTEAFF. CDR3 sequence (DNA): TGTGCCACCAGCAGAGGAGGGGTACTGATGTACACTGAAGCTTTCTTT.

The chain combines TRBV4-3 with TRBJ2-2; D gene ambiguous. Between the trimmed V and J ends, which lost 0 bases and 0 bases, there was a span of 11 bases. The germline gives CDR1 LGHNA, CDR2 YSLEER. The CDR3 loop spans 17 amino acids. This CDR3 is CASSQDAKPANTGELFF. CDR3 nucleotide sequence: TGCGCCAGCAGCCAAGATGCAAAGCCCGCGAACACCGGGGAGCTGTTTTTT.

This clonotype was found a few times. One end of the junction varies from germline; a read error may be responsible. The rearrangement joins TRBV20-1 to TRBJ2-5; TRBD2 aligns across 8 bases. Looked up from germline, CDR1 is DFQATT and CDR2 is SNEGSKA (reference sequence). This CDR3 region has 15 residues. DNA for the CDR3: TGCAGTGCTAGAGCTGCGACTAGCGTGGAAGAGGCCCAGTACTTC. Encoded protein: CSARAATSVEEAQYF.

Many counts were recorded for this clonotype. The genes are TRBV28 and TRBJ2-7; TRBD1 agrees at 8 bases. V lost 8 bases, J lost 4 bases, and 7 bases stayed unmatched. The CDR3 spans 13 residues. Germline assignment: CDR1 MDHEN and CDR2 SYDVKM. Here the CDR3 DNA reads TGTGCCAGCTTCGACAGGGGACGGTACGAGCAGTACTTC. It encodes CASFDRGRYEQYF.

This clonotype was found a few times. The chain uses TRBV7-2 and TRBJ1-3, with a weak D call TRBD1 (5 bases). CDR3 length: 16 amino acids. Germline values: CDR1 SGHTA, CDR2 FQGNSA. With 1 base removed from V and 0 bases from J, the gap between germline ends came to 10 bases. CDR3 region: CASSLESGNSGNTIYF. CDR3 nucleotide sequence: TGTGCCAGCAGCTTAGAGTCAGGGAACTCTGGAAACACCATATATTTT.

The V and J genes are TRBV12-3 or TRBV12-4 and TRBJ2-4; D not certain. The J call is uncertain, as TRBJ2-5 better fits the DNA end. CDR3 length: 15 residues. CDR3: CASSLANVGQETQYF. Here the CDR3 DNA reads TGTGCCAGCAGCTTGGCCAATGTGGGACAAGAGACCCAGTACTTC.

This clonotype was observed a few times. The chain links TRBV20-1 to TRBJ2-7; D is unclear. The CDR3 spans 13 residues. V dropped 5 bases and J dropped 5 bases, with 16 bases sitting between them. Germline loops: CDR1 DFQATT, CDR2 SNEGSKA (reference sequence). The CDR3 bases are TGCAGTGCTCTACAAGGGTACTTCCACGAGCAGTACTTC. The encoded protein is CSALQGYFHEQYF.

This clonotype was observed a handful of times. This sequence joins TRBV4-3 and TRBJ1-6; perhaps TRBD1 as D (6 bases). This CDR3 region has 16 residues. Per the germline V gene, CDR1 is LGHNA and CDR2 is YSLEER. The germline V and J ends were trimmed by 0 bases and 8 bases, with 14 bases remaining between them. The CDR3 DNA is TGCGCCAGCAGCCAAGATCGTCAGGGGTTGTATTCACCCCTCCACTTT. This translates into CASSQDRQGLYSPLHF.

This chain uses TRBV3-1 with TRBJ2-3; D perhaps matches TRBD1 (6 bases). This CDR3 contains 14 residues. Germline V CDR1 and CDR2: LGHDT, YNNKEL (reference sequence). V was shortened by 3 bases and J by 1 base, with 8 bases between the two germline ends. In DNA form, the CDR3 reads TGTGCCAGCAGCCACAGACAGGGCACAGATACGCAGTATTTT. This translates into CASSHRQGTDTQYF.

This clonotype was seen a handful of times. This chain links TRBV14 with TRBJ1-6, with D hard to call. This CDR3 is built from 19 residues. Per germline, CDR1 SGHDN and CDR2 FVKESK. The V and J ends lost 2 bases and 0 bases respectively, with 17 bases between them. CDR3: CASSQRPSRRGSYNSPLHF. DNA of the CDR3: TGTGCCAGCAGCCAAAGACCCTCGCGTCGGGGCTCCTATAATTCACCCCTCCACTTT.

This clonotype came up many times. The V and J genes are TRBV5-5 and TRBJ2-7, with D hard to call. The CDR3 contains 12 residues. Trimming removed 4 bases at V and 6 bases at J, with 11 bases between. Germline V CDR1 and CDR2: SGHKS, YYEKEE (reference sequence). CDR3 in amino acids: CASSVLGSEQYF. The DNA of the CDR3 is TGTGCCAGCAGCGTCCTTGGTTCCGAGCAGTACTTC.

There are a few counts of this clonotype. The rearrangement links TRBV5-1 to TRBJ1-1, with TRBD1 identical over 9 bases. V was pared by 4 bases and J by 1 base, with 8 bases of the junction left unmatched. The CDR3 covers 16 residues. Per germline, CDR1 SGHRS and CDR2 YFSETQ. The CDR3 loop is CASSKGQGTKNTEAFF. The CDR3 DNA sequence: TGCGCCAGCAGCAAAGGACAGGGGACAAAGAACACTGAAGCTTTCTTT.

This clonotype was seen ten or more times. The chain combines TRBV4-3 with TRBJ1-2; the D is unclear. The V and J ends lost 1 base and 5 bases respectively, with 14 bases between them. Germline V CDR1 and CDR2: LGHNA, YSLEER. The CDR3 spans 15 residues. CDR3 in amino acids: CASSQVRDVAYGYTF. Here the CDR3 DNA reads TGCGCCAGCAGCCAAGTGCGGGATGTTGCGTATGGCTACACCTTC.

The genes are TRBV25-1 and TRBJ2-1; the D gene is possibly TRBD1 (6 bases). This CDR3 has 16 amino acids. Germline CDR1 and CDR2: MGHDK and SYGVNS. V lost 7 bases and J lost 0, with 16 bases in between. The CDR3 protein is CASTERTATSYNEQFF. The CDR3 bases are TGTGCCAGCACCGAACGGACAGCGACCTCCTACAATGAGCAGTTCTTC.

This clonotype has just a few counts. The rearrangement joins TRBV7-9 to TRBJ1-2; the D gene is possibly TRBD1 (6 bases). The V and J ends lost 0 bases and 4 bases respectively, with 9 bases between them. This CDR3 has 14 residues. CDR1 is SEHNR, CDR2 FQNEAQ, per germline (reference sequence). The CDR3 reads CASSLAQGTYGYTF. CDR3 DNA sequence: TGTGCCAGCAGCTTAGCGCAGGGGACCTATGGCTACACCTTC.

This clonotype was counted ten times or more. The rearrangement links TRBV7-2 to TRBJ2-3, with D tentatively TRBD2 (5 bases). From germline, CDR1 is SGHTA and CDR2 FQGNSA. The CDR3 is 15 amino acids. Trimming left V 6 bases short and J 2 bases short, with 15 bases between. The CDR3 DNA sequence: TGTGCCAGCAGGAAACAACGGGGTTCCACAGATACGCAGTATTTT. This translates into CASRKQRGSTDTQYF.

The chain carries TRBV10-3 and TRBJ1-3; the D is unclear. Germline lookup yields CDR1 ENHRY and CDR2 SYGVKD. Trimming removed 5 bases at V and 0 bases at J, with 2 bases between. The CDR3 runs 12 residues. The CDR3 bases are TGTGCCATCAGTTCCTCTGGAAACACCATATATTTT. It is translated as CAISSSGNTIYF.

To note about this clonotype: A read error is possible here, since a much larger clone lies one base away. The chain recombines TRBV15 with TRBJ2-1; TRBD2 is a possible D gene (6 bases). V was clipped by 6 bases and J by 5 bases, with 11 bases between them. Germline assignment: CDR1 LNHNV and CDR2 YYDKDF (reference sequence). CDR3 size: 13 residues. CDR3 nucleotide sequence: TGTGCCACCAGGAGGGACTCTAACAATGAGCAGTTCTTC. Its protein product is CATRRDSNNEQFF.

This clonotype was found many times. A clone one base away is much larger, so this may be a read error. The J gene is TRBJ2-5, the V gene TRBV20-1; D uncertain. Germline CDR1 and CDR2: DFQATT and SNEGSKA (reference sequence). The CDR3 covers 11 residues. V lost 5 bases and J lost 11, with 15 bases in between. This CDR3 reads CSALRQYEQYF. The CDR3 DNA is TGCAGTGCTCTCAGGCAGTATGAGCAGTACTTC.